This T cell receptor beta chain was observed in a study of tumor-infiltrating lymphocytes in primary liver carcinoma. The V gene's germline CDR1 is DFQATT and CDR2 SNEGSKA (reference sequence). The CDR3 is 15 residues long. Trimming removed 2 bases at V and 4 bases at J, with 15 bases between. The source material, roughly 18-31 mg of unsorted bulk tissue, was used to co-extract RNA and DNA. With around 490 ng total RNA as template and a constant-region primer, TCR beta cDNA was made. Three nested multiplex PCR rounds, a slightly modified ARM-PCR method, built the TCR beta libraries. Investigators reported that the first two PCR rounds, at 10 cycles each, used TRBV1-TRBV30 forward primers with a C-beta reverse primer. One entry per CDR3 protein, called by TCRdb with MiXCR from the multiplex PCR reads. The profile covers 60,000 or so distinct CDR3 sequences, with 65% to 80% appearing a single time and around 57% taken by the ten largest.

The origin of this receptor is a man aged 35-49 years with primary liver carcinoma and hepatitis B virus infection. The chain is built from TRBV20-1 and TRBJ2-1; no firm D call. What was sequenced was liver tumor tissue from sampling region 2. Stated subset: tumor region T2, inferior pole. The CDR3 DNA sequence: TGCAGTGCTAGAAATGACAAGACGCAATACAATGAGCAGTTCTTC. Encoded protein: CSARNDKTQYNEQFF.